The 25 T cell receptor beta chains listed next were all sequenced from one sample in a study of shared clonotypes between healthy human individuals. TCRdb keeps only in-frame clones here, not all; method: immunoSEQ multiplex PCR. The table includes around 690,000 clones, 90% detected once. The sequencing input was memory CD8+ T cells from PBMCs. Subset described: CD45RO+ cells pooled with CCR7-negative TemRA cells. The origin of the receptors is a man aged 18 to 35 in good health. Some clones in this sample may be carry-over from other donors' samples.

This chain links TRBV18 with TRBJ2-3; D is possibly TRBD2 (6 bases). Trimming removed 0 bases from V and 1 base from J, with 11 bases in between. This CDR3 has 16 residues. CDR1 and CDR2 from the germline V gene are KGHSH and LQKENI. Written as DNA, the CDR3 is TGTGCCAGCTCACCACCCTCCGGGAGTGGCACAGATACGCAGTATTTT. This translates into CASSPPSGSGTDTQYF.

The genes are TRBV5-6 and TRBJ1-4; D gene unclear. The CDR3 has 15 amino acids. Between the trimmed V and J ends, which lost 1 base and 0 bases, there was a span of 7 bases. Per the germline V gene, CDR1 is SGHDT and CDR2 is YYEEEE. For the CDR3, the DNA is TGTGCCAGCAGCTTGAGACGGCCAACTAATGAAAAACTGTTTTTT. Protein sequence: CASSLRRPTNEKLFF.

This rearrangement joins TRBV7-8 to TRBJ2-4; 7 bases agree with TRBD1. The germline gives CDR1 SGHVS, CDR2 FQNEAQ. J was trimmed by 6 bases and V by 2 bases; bases with no gene match: 7. The CDR3 has 15 residues. CDR3 in DNA: TGTGCCAGCAGCTTAAGCCCGGGACAGCTAAACATTCAGTACTTC. It translates to CASSLSPGQLNIQYF.

The chain employs TRBV7-9 and TRBJ2-3; the match to TRBD2 covers 9 bases. J was trimmed by 2 bases and V by 5 bases; bases with no gene match: 5. Germline CDR1 is SEHNR and CDR2 is FQNEAQ (reference sequence). CDR3 length: 15 amino acids. CDR3: CASSLRTSDTDTQYF. The CDR3, as DNA: TGTGCCAGCAGCCTGCGGACTAGCGACACAGATACGCAGTATTTT.

The table lists this clone with a few counts. The V and J genes are TRBV6-1 and TRBJ2-7, with D unresolved. Germline CDR1 reads MNHNS; CDR2 reads SASEGT. Between the trimmed V and J ends, which lost 8 bases and 7 bases, there was a span of 18 bases. The CDR3 length is 13 residues. The DNA of the CDR3 is TGTGCCAGCGACCACAGCCGTCTGGGAGAGCAGTACTTC. This encodes CASDHSRLGEQYF.

Here the CDR3 reads CASSEARLNTEAFF. The CDR3 region has the DNA TGTGCCAGCAGTGAGGCCAGGTTGAACACTGAAGCTTTCTTT. The chain couples TRBV6-1 to TRBJ1-1; the D is unclear. CDR1 and CDR2 (germline): MNHNS, SASEGT. The CDR3 is 14 amino acids. Between the trimmed V and J ends, which lost 3 bases and 0 bases, there was a span of 8 bases.

On this clone itself: The same CDR3 also results from other DNA sequences found in this sample. The V call is TRBV15, the J call TRBJ2-1; D is tentatively TRBD1 or TRBD2 (6 bases each). Germline V gene data show CDR1 as LNHNV and CDR2 as YYDKDF (reference sequence). The CDR3 extends over 13 amino acids. The ends were cut back, 0 bases at V and 8 bases at J, with 8 bases in the middle. DNA for the CDR3: TGTGCCACCAGCAGAGATAGGGGGGATGAGCAGTTCTTC. Translated: CATSRDRGDEQFF.

The count of this clone is one. The chain is built from TRBV4-1 and TRBJ2-7; D might be TRBD2 (5 bases). This CDR3 comprises 14 residues. In germline, CDR1 is MGHRA, CDR2 YSYEKL. Deletions cut 3 bases from V and 2 bases from J, with 11 bases between. CDR3 DNA sequence: TGCGCCAGCAGCCAGGGGAGCCACACCTACGAGCAGTACTTC. Its translation: CASSQGSHTYEQYF.

The chain combines TRBV9 with TRBJ2-2; 10 bases line up with TRBD1. With 0 bases clipped from V and 4 bases from J, the junction kept 18 bases outside the gene matches. This CDR3 is built from 21 residues. From germline, CDR1 is SGDLS and CDR2 YYNGEE. The CDR3 nucleotides are TGTGCCAGCAGCGTAGCTATGGGACAGGGGACCGCTTTGAGGGTCACCGGGGAGCTGTTTTTT. As protein: CASSVAMGQGTALRVTGELFF.

This chain joins TRBV14 and TRBJ2-3; TRBD2 matches at 14 bases. V lost 4 bases, J lost 3 bases, and 12 bases stayed unmatched. The CDR3 runs to 19 residues. Germline loops: CDR1 SGHDN, CDR2 FVKESK. This CDR3 is CASSRGLAGELEWTDTQYF. The CDR3 DNA is TGTGCCAGCAGCCGGGGACTAGCGGGAGAGTTGGAGTGGACAGATACGCAGTATTTT. The full variable domain, rest sourced from reference TRBV14 and TRBJ2-3, is EAGVTQFPSHSVIEKGQTVTLRCDPISGHDNLYWYRRVMGKEIKFLLHFVKESKQDESGMPNNRFLAERTGGTYSTLKVQPAELEDSGVYFCASSRGLAGELEWTDTQYFGPGTRLTVL.

This CDR3 is CASSLGGSVYGYTF. The CDR3 nucleotides are TGTGCCAGCAGCTTGGGAGGGTCCGTTTATGGCTACACCTTC. The rearrangement links TRBV5-4 to TRBJ1-2, with D unclear. V was trimmed by 0 bases and J by 5 bases, leaving 11 bases between them. The CDR3 totals 14 residues. Germline CDR1 SGHNT, CDR2 YYREEE (reference sequence).

This clone has a handful of counts. The rearrangement links TRBV27 to TRBJ1-1; TRBD1 is a possible D gene (6 bases). The germline gives CDR1 MNHEY, CDR2 SMNVEV (reference sequence). The CDR3 covers 15 residues. Deletions cut 7 bases from V and 0 bases from J, with 15 bases between. The CDR3 is CASKTGFLVNTEAFF. The CDR3 DNA reads as TGTGCCAGCAAAACAGGGTTTTTGGTGAACACTGAAGCTTTCTTT.

Details on this clone: Compared with germline, one end of the junction differs, possibly owing to a read error. The rearrangement uses TRBV7-3 and TRBJ2-5; 7 bases fit TRBD2. The CDR3 extends over 14 amino acids. The germline CDR1 and CDR2 sequences are SGHTA and FQGTGA. For the CDR3, the DNA is TGTGCCAGCAGCCTAACTAGCGTTGGAGAGACCCAGTACTTC. This gives the protein CASSLTSVGETQYF.

The chain links TRBV6-5 to TRBJ1-6; no definite D call. Germline assignment: CDR1 MNHEY and CDR2 SVGAGI. This CDR3 contains 13 residues. With 0 bases removed from V and 13 bases from J, the gap between germline ends came to 10 bases. CDR3 DNA sequence: TGTGCCAGCAGTTACTCGTGGGGTAACCCCCTCCACTTT. This sequence encodes CASSYSWGNPLHF.

The chain links TRBV10-3 to TRBJ2-7, with 8 bases that match TRBD1. The trim removed 7 bases at V and 6 bases at J, leaving 8 bases unmatched. Germline loops: CDR1 ENHRY, CDR2 SYGVKD. The CDR3 consists of 13 residues. The CDR3 reads CAITSDRDGEQYF. As DNA, the CDR3 is TGTGCCATCACCTCGGACAGGGACGGCGAGCAGTACTTC.

This clone was detected once. The chain carries TRBV6-4 and TRBJ2-1, with 12 bases matching TRBD2. Trimming removed 4 bases from V and 8 bases from J; junction bases left unmatched: 3. CDR1 MRHNA and CDR2 SNTAGT come from the germline V gene. The CDR3 covers 14 residues. CDR3 sequence: CASSVASGRDEQFF. The CDR3 nucleotides are TGTGCCAGCAGTGTTGCTAGCGGGAGGGATGAGCAGTTCTTC.

CDR3 sequence (DNA): TGTGCCAGCAGTGAACTGGGGTGGTTGAACACTGAAGCTTTCTTT. Amino acid sequence: CASSELGWLNTEAFF. The chain carries TRBV6-1 and TRBJ1-1; D not resolved. V gave up 2 bases and J gave up 0 bases, with 10 bases separating them. CDR1 and CDR2 from the germline V gene are MNHNS and SASEGT. The CDR3 consists of 15 residues.

The table lists this clone with a count of one. The chain employs TRBV11-2 and TRBJ2-2; 7 bases line up with TRBD1. V gave up 4 bases and J gave up 2 bases; unmatched junction bases: 7. Looked up from germline, CDR1 is SGHAT and CDR2 is FQNNGV. The CDR3 has 16 residues. CDR3 loop: CASSSSDRANTGELFF. The CDR3 nucleotides read TGTGCCAGCAGCTCGTCCGACAGGGCAAACACCGGGGAGCTGTTTTTT.

This clone came up many times. V usage is TRBV5-5 and J usage is TRBJ2-3; 9 nucleotides line up with TRBD2. The CDR3 has 15 residues. V was pared by 1 base and J by 9 bases, with 9 bases of the junction left unmatched. CDR1 is SGHKS, CDR2 YYEKEE, per germline (reference sequence). This CDR3 reads CASSLLASGIATQYF. CDR3 in DNA: TGTGCCAGCAGCTTGCTGGCTAGCGGGATCGCAACGCAGTATTTT.

The chain carries TRBV5-1 and TRBJ2-7, with 15 bases matching TRBD2. Per the germline V gene, CDR1 is SGHRS and CDR2 is YFSETQ. This CDR3 is 16 amino acids long. Trimming cost V 4 bases and J 6 bases; bases outside gene matches: 8. The CDR3 nucleotides read TGCGCCAGCAGCGCCTCCGGGACTAGCGGGAGGCCCGAGCAGTACTTC. This translates into CASSASGTSGRPEQYF.

This CDR3 reads CAISEGGGYTF. CDR3 in DNA: TGTGCCATCAGCGAGGGAGGTGGCTACACCTTC. The chain links TRBV10-3 to TRBJ1-2; D unclear. The germline gives CDR1 ENHRY, CDR2 SYGVKD. The CDR3 is 11 residues long. V was cut by 6 bases and J by 7 bases, with 9 bases left in between.

The chain carries TRBV5-6 and TRBJ2-7; D is perhaps TRBD2 (6 bases). V lost 0 bases, J lost 2 bases, and 9 bases lay in between. The CDR3 is made up of 14 amino acids. The germline gives CDR1 SGHDT, CDR2 YYEEEE. The CDR3 region is CASSLVGLTYEQYF. The CDR3 bases are TGTGCCAGCAGCTTGGTGGGACTCACCTACGAGCAGTACTTC.

The J gene is TRBJ2-5, the V gene TRBV7-9; tentative D call: TRBD1 (6 bases). The J call may be faulty, since TRBJ2-7 better matches the DNA end. Germline V lookup: CDR1 SEHNR, CDR2 FQNEAQ (reference sequence). This CDR3 region has 15 residues. CDR3 region: CASSSRPDSPYEQYF. The CDR3 nucleotides read TGTGCCAGCAGCTCCCGCCCGGACAGCCCTTACGAGCAGTACTTC.

V usage is TRBV4-1 and J usage is TRBJ2-5; 8 bases are a match to TRBD2. The germline V gene has CDR1 MGHRA and CDR2 YSYEKL. This CDR3 has 16 residues. V shed 3 bases, J shed 10 bases, and the junction held 16 bases outside the gene matches. CDR3 residues: CASSHGREGWAEGQYF. The CDR3 nucleotides read TGCGCCAGCAGCCACGGCCGGGAGGGCTGGGCAGAGGGCCAGTACTTC.

The count of this clone is one. The V and J genes are TRBV5-6 and TRBJ2-1; TRBD2 matches 8 bases. The germline V gene has CDR1 SGHDT and CDR2 YYEEEE. Trimming at V came to 5 bases and at J to 2 bases, leaving 9 bases not matched to a gene. The CDR3 runs 16 residues. This chain's CDR3 is CASRFATSGPYNEQFF. In nucleotides, the CDR3 is TGTGCCAGCAGATTTGCTACTAGCGGACCCTACAATGAGCAGTTCTTC.